This TCR beta chain was obtained from a study of T-cell reconstitution after alpha-beta-depleted transplantation in children. Construction of the TCRbeta library involved unique molecular identifiers. From the PCR reads, TCRdb called clonotypes with MiXCR, one entry per CDR3 protein. Among over 150,000 distinct CDR3 sequences listed, roughly 6.8% were seen once. The origin of this receptor is a human donor who donated a stem cell graft to a child with Wiskott-Aldrich syndrome. The sequencing used PBMCs from the stem cell graft donor, collected from the stem cell graft.

The CDR3 DNA follows: TGTGCCAGCAGCTCAATCGTGAGGGACAGCGCTAACTATGGCTACACCTTC. This sequence encodes CASSSIVRDSANYGYTF. The J gene is TRBJ1-2, the V gene TRBV7-9; 7 positions agree with TRBD1. Germline V gene lookup returns CDR1 SEHNR and CDR2 FQNEAQ (reference sequence). The CDR3 sequence is 17 residues long. J gave up 0 bases and V 4 bases, and 11 bases lay outside the gene matches.